The clone carrying this T cell receptor (beta chain) was seen once. Its specificity is unknown. V lost 7 bases, J lost 1 base, and 11 bases lay in between. The CDR3 has 14 amino acids. CDR1 and CDR2 (germline): LGHDT, YNNKEL (reference sequence). This sample is part of a study of T cell responses to AZD1222 COVID-19 vaccine. Libraries were prepared by immunoSEQ multiplex PCR; TCRdb keeps only in-frame clonotypes and omits some of them. The table records around 160,000 clones, roughly 94% of them present only once. Findings and limits, study-wide: The donors showed a predominance of white British ancestry and of females, with possible underestimation of clonal diversity. Close to half of all spike-specific TCRs reportedly target regions of the variants that are unmutated.

The source is an adult who received the AZD1222 COVID-19 vaccine. This sequence joins TRBV3-1 (or the pseudogene TRBV3-2) and TRBJ1-3; no firm D call. Specimen: peripheral blood, collected 28 days after the second AZD1222 dose. DNA for the CDR3: TGTGCCAGCAACAAGGGCCATTCTGGAAACACCATATATTTT. Protein product: CASNKGHSGNTIYF.